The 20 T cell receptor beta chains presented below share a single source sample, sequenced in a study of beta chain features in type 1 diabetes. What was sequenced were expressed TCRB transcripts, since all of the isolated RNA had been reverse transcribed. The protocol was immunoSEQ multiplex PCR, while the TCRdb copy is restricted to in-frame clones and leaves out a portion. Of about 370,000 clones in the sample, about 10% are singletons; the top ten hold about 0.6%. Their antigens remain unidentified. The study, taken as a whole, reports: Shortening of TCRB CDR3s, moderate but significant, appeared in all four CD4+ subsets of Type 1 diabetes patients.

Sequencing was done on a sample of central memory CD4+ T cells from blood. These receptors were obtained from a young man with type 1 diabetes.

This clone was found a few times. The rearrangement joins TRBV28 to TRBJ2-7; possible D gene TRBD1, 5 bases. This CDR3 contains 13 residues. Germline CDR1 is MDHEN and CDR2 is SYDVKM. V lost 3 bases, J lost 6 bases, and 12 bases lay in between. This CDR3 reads CASSLTESGEQYF. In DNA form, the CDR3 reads TGTGCCAGCAGTTTGACAGAGTCCGGCGAGCAGTACTTC. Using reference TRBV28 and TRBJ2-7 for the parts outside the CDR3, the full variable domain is DVKVTQSSRYLVKRTGEKVFLECVQDMDHENMFWYRQDPGLGLRLIYFSYDVKMKEKGDIPEGYSVSREKKERFSLILESASTNQTSMYLCASSLTESGEQYFGPGTRLTVT.

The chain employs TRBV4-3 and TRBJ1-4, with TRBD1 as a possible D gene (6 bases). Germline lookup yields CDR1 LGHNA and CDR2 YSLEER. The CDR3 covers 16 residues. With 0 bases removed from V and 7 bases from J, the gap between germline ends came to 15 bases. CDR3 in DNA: TGCGCCAGCAGCCAAGATCAGACAGGAGCTGCTGAAAAACTGTTTTTT. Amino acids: CASSQDQTGAAEKLFF.

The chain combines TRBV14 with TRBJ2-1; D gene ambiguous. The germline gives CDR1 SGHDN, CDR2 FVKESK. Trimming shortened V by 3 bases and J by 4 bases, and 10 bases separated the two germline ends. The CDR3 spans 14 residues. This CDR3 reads CASSQWVGYNEQFF. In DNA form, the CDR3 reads TGTGCCAGCAGCCAGTGGGTCGGATACAATGAGCAGTTCTTC. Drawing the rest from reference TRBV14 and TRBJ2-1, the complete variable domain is EAGVTQFPSHSVIEKGQTVTLRCDPISGHDNLYWYRRVMGKEIKFLLHFVKESKQDESGMPNNRFLAERTGGTYSTLKVQPAELEDSGVYFCASSQWVGYNEQFFGPGTRLTVL.

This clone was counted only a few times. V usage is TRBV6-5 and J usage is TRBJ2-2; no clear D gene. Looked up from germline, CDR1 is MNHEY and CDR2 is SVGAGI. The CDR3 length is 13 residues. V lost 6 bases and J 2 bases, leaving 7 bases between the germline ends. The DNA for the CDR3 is TGTGCCAGCAGCCCAACTAACACCGGGGAGCTGTTTTTT. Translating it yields CASSPTNTGELFF.

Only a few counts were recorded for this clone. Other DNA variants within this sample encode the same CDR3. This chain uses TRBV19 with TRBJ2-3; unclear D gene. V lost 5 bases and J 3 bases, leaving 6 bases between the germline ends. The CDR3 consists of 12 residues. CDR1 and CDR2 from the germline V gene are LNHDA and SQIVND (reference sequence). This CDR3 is CASSVATDTQYF. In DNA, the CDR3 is TGTGCCAGTAGTGTGGCAACAGATACGCAGTATTTT.

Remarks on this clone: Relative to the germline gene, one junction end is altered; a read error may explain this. As DNA, the CDR3 is TGCGCCAGCAGCTTGGGGCAATCAACAGGGTGTCACTTC. It translates to CASSLGQSTGCHF. The chain is built from TRBV5-1 and TRBJ2-7; D possibly corresponds to TRBD1 (6 bases). The CDR3 extends over 13 amino acids. From germline, CDR1 is SGHRS and CDR2 YFSETQ.

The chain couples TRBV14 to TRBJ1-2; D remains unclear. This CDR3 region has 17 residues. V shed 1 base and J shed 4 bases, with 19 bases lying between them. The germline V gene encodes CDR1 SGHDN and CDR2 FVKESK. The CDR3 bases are TGTGCCAGCAGCCAAGCTCGTGGGGTCGGCGGACTCTATGGCTACACCTTC. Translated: CASSQARGVGGLYGYTF.

CDR3 region: CATGTWGFPTGELFF. The DNA for the CDR3 is TGTGCCACGGGGACCTGGGGGTTTCCCACCGGGGAGCTGTTTTTT. This chain uses TRBV5-6 with TRBJ2-2, with D perhaps being TRBD1 or TRBD2 (5 bases each). Germline V gene data show CDR1 as SGHDT and CDR2 as YYEEEE. There are 15 residues in the CDR3. The V end was cut by 9 bases, the J end by 4 bases, with 19 bases between.

The CDR3 DNA is TGTGCCAGCAGTTCGAGCGGGCTAGAGACCCAGTACTTC. Translation gives CASSSSGLETQYF. This chain links TRBV28 with TRBJ2-5, with D maybe TRBD2 (6 bases). The germline V and J ends were trimmed by 4 bases and 4 bases, with 10 bases remaining between them. Germline lookup yields CDR1 MDHEN and CDR2 SYDVKM. CDR3 length: 13 amino acids.

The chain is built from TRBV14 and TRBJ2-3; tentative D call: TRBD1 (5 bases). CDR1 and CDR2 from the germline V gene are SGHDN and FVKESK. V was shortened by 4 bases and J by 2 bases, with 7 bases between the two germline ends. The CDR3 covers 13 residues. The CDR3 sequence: CASSRRDTDTQYF. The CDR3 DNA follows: TGTGCCAGCAGCCGCAGGGACACAGATACGCAGTATTTT. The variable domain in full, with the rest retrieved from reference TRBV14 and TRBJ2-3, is EAGVTQFPSHSVIEKGQTVTLRCDPISGHDNLYWYRRVMGKEIKFLLHFVKESKQDESGMPNNRFLAERTGGTYSTLKVQPAELEDSGVYFCASSRRDTDTQYFGPGTRLTVL.

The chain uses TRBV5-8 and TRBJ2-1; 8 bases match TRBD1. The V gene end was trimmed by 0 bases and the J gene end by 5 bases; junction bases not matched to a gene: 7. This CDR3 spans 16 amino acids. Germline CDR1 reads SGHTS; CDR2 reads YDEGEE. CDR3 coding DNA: TGTGCCAGCAGCTTGGCCCCGGGACAGGCGGACAATGAGCAGTTCTTC. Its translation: CASSLAPGQADNEQFF.

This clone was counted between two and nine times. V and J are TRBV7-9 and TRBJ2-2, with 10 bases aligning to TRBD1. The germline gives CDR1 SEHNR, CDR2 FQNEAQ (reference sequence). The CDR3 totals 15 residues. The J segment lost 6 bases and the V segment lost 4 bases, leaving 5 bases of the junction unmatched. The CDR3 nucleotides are TGTGCCAGCAGCTCCCGGGACAGGGGACCCGGGGAGCTGTTTTTT. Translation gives CASSSRDRGPGELFF.

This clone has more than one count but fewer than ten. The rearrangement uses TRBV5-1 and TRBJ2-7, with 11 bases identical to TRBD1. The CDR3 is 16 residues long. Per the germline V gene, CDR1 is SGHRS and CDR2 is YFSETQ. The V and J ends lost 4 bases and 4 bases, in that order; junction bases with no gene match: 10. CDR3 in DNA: TGCGCCAGCAGCCTTCGCAGGACAGGGGGCTTTTACGAGCAGTACTTC. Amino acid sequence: CASSLRRTGGFYEQYF.

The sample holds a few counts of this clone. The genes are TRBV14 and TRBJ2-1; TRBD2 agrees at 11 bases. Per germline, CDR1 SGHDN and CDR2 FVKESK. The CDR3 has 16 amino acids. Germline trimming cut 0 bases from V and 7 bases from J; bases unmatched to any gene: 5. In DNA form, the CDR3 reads TGTGCCAGCAGCCAAGAGTCTAGCGGGAGGAGGAATGAGCAGTTCTTC. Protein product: CASSQESSGRRNEQFF.

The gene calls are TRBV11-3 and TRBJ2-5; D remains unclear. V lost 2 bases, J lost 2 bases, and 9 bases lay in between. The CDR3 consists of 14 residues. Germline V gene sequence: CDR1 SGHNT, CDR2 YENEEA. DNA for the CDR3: TGTGCCAGCAGCTTACGTGGGGTACAAGAGACCCAGTACTTC. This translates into CASSLRGVQETQYF.

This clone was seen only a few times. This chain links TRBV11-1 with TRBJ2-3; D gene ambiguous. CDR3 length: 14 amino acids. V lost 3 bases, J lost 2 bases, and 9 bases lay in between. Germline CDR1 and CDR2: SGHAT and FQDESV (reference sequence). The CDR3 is CASSLGITTDTQYF. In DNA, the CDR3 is TGTGCCAGCAGCTTGGGGATAACCACAGATACGCAGTATTTT. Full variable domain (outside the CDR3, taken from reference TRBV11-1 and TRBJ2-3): EAEVAQSPRYKITEKSQAVAFWCDPISGHATLYWYRQILGQGPELLVQFQDESVVDDSQLPKDRFSAERLKGVDSTLKIQPAELGDSAMYLCASSLGITTDTQYFGPGTRLTVL.

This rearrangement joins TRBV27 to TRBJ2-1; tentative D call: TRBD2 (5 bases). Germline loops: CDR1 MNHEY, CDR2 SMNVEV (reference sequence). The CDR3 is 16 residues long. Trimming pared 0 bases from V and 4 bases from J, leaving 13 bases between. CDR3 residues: CASSLSISGLYNEQFF. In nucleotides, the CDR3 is TGTGCCAGCAGTTTATCTATCAGCGGACTTTACAATGAGCAGTTCTTC.

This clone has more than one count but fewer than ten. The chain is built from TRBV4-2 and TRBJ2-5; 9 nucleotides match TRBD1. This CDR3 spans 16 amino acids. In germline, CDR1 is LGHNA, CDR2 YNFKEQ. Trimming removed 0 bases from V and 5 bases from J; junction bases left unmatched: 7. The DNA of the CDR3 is TGTGCCAGCAGCCAAGACCCCGGACAGGGGTCGGAGACCCAGTACTTC. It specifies CASSQDPGQGSETQYF.

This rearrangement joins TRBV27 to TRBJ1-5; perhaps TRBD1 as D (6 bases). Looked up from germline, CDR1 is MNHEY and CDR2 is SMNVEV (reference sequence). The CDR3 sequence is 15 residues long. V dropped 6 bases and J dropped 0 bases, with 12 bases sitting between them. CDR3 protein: CASSRTVVSNQPQHF. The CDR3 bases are TGTGCCAGCAGCCGGACAGTAGTTAGCAATCAGCCCCAGCATTTT.

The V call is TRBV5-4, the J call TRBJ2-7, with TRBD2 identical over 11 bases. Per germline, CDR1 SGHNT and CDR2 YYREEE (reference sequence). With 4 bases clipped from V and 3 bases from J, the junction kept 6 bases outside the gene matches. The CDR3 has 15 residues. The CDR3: CASSPGLADYYEQYF. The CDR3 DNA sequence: TGTGCCAGCAGCCCGGGACTAGCGGACTACTACGAGCAGTACTTC.